Below, 12 T cell receptor beta chains from the same sample are listed, as sequenced in a study of cytomegalovirus exposure and HLA in healthy donors. Sequencing was performed with immunoSEQ multiplex PCR; in TCRdb, only in-frame clones are kept and a portion is missing. Altogether about 49,000 clones are present, around nine tenths being singletons, with the ten largest covering over 1.3%. Sequenced material: PBMCs. These receptors all come from a man between 18 and 29 years old in good health and CMV-seronegative.

The V gene is TRBV14, the J gene TRBJ2-7; the D gene is possibly TRBD1 (6 bases). Trimming pared 5 bases from V and 2 bases from J, leaving 16 bases between. The germline CDR1 and CDR2 sequences are SGHDN and FVKESK. This CDR3 has 15 amino acids. CDR3 nucleotide sequence: TGTGCCAGCAGCGAAAACGTCGCAGGGGCCTACGAGCAGTACTTC. This codes for CASSENVAGAYEQYF.

This chain connects TRBV11-3 to TRBJ2-2; D is unresolved. Germline CDR1 and CDR2: SGHNT and YENEEA. This CDR3 spans 13 amino acids. V was pared by 0 bases and J by 6 bases, with 5 bases between. CDR3 bases: TGTGCCAGCAGCTTAGACTCCCCCGGGGAGCTGTTTTTT. Translation: CASSLDSPGELFF.

V and J are TRBV27 and TRBJ2-3, with unresolved D. This CDR3 has 11 amino acids. Trimming removed 3 bases from V and 6 bases from J, with 4 bases in between. CDR1 is MNHEY, CDR2 SMNVEV, per germline (reference sequence). CDR3 DNA: TGTGCCAGCAGTTTTGCGGATACGCAGTATTTT. It yields the protein CASSFADTQYF.

The chain employs TRBV2 and TRBJ2-2; 8 nucleotides line up with TRBD2. This CDR3 comprises 18 residues. The germline V gene encodes CDR1 SNHLY and CDR2 FYNNEI. V shed 2 bases and J 0 bases; nucleotides not matched to a gene: 8. The CDR3 sequence: CASSESASGSANTGELFF. The CDR3 DNA is TGTGCCAGCAGTGAATCGGCTAGCGGGTCCGCGAACACCGGGGAGCTGTTTTTT.

The J gene is TRBJ1-5, the V gene TRBV5-1; a weak D match, TRBD1 (6 bases). Trimming stripped 4 bases from V and 0 bases from J, with 11 bases between. This CDR3 has 15 residues. CDR1 and CDR2 (germline): SGHRS, YFSETQ. The CDR3, as DNA: TGCGCCAGCAGCCCCGGGACACATAGCAATCAGCCCCAGCATTTT. This encodes CASSPGTHSNQPQHF.

There are a few counts of this clone. The rearrangement uses TRBV30 and TRBJ2-1, with 8 bases fitting TRBD1. The CDR3 contains 13 residues. Trimming removed 7 bases from V and 2 bases from J; junction bases left unmatched: 4. Germline assignment: CDR1 GTSNPN and CDR2 SVGIG (reference sequence). The CDR3 region is CASGQGPYNEQFF. CDR3 DNA sequence: TGTGCCTCCGGACAGGGCCCCTACAATGAGCAGTTCTTC.

The chain uses TRBV9 and TRBJ2-3; 10 bases agree with TRBD2. V was clipped by 0 bases and J by 1 base; unmatched bases: 5. The CDR3 totals 17 residues. CDR1 and CDR2 from the germline V gene are SGDLS and YYNGEE. For the CDR3, the DNA is TGTGCCAGCAGCGTAGTACCCCTAGCGGGAGGCACAGATACGCAGTATTTT. It yields the protein CASSVVPLAGGTDTQYF.

The CDR3 reads CASSDSGNYGYTF. CDR3 bases: TGTGCCAGCAGTGATTCAGGCAACTATGGCTACACCTTC. J is TRBJ1-2 and V is TRBV6-4; D call uncertain. The V end was cut by 3 bases, the J end by 2 bases, with 7 bases between. The CDR3 runs 13 residues. Germline V CDR1 and CDR2: MRHNA, SNTAGT.

The V call is TRBV11-2, the J call TRBJ2-1; 9 nucleotides align to TRBD2. The CDR3 has 17 residues. The ends lost 0 bases at V and 4 bases at J; junction bases unmatched: 7. Germline lookup yields CDR1 SGHAT and CDR2 FQNNGV. CDR3: CASSLDLSSGAYNEQFF. The CDR3 DNA reads as TGTGCCAGCAGCTTAGATCTGTCTAGCGGGGCTTACAATGAGCAGTTCTTC.

The genes are TRBV5-6 and TRBJ2-2, with TRBD2 as a possible D gene (6 bases). V shed 3 bases and J shed 2 bases, with 8 bases lying between them. Germline V CDR1 and CDR2: SGHDT, YYEEEE. The CDR3 covers 14 residues. This CDR3 reads CASSWGLNTGELFF. Here the CDR3 DNA reads TGTGCCAGCAGCTGGGGACTTAACACCGGGGAGCTGTTTTTT.

V usage is TRBV5-4 and J usage is TRBJ2-1; D possibly corresponds to TRBD1 (7 bases). Trimming cost V 4 bases and J 7 bases, with 21 bases left between them. CDR1 SGHNT and CDR2 YYREEE come from the germline V gene (reference sequence). The CDR3 runs 16 residues. The CDR3 DNA sequence: TGTGCCAGCAGCCCAGGGGGGTATGGTCAGGGGAATGAGCAGTTCTTC. It is translated as CASSPGGYGQGNEQFF.

A few counts support this clone. The chain employs TRBV6-1 and TRBJ1-5; D might be TRBD1 (5 bases). CDR1 is MNHNS, CDR2 SASEGT, per germline. V was shortened by 4 bases and J by 5 bases, with 9 bases between the two germline ends. CDR3 length equals 13 residues. In nucleotides, the CDR3 is TGTGCCAGCAGTGGGGGAGGGGATCAGCCCCAGCATTTT. Amino acid sequence: CASSGGGDQPQHF.